This T cell receptor beta chain was recovered during a study of T-cell reconstitution after alpha-beta-depleted transplantation in children. Study results and caveats: Expanded graft clones numbering several hundred reportedly gave rise to alpha-beta T cells about two months after transplant. After transplant, high TCRbeta diversity at day 60 in some patients arose from surviving recipient T cells and thymic progenitors. It was newly produced T cells that mostly accounted for T-cell counts and diversity one year after transplant.

Preparation of the TCRbeta library involved a method that used unique molecular identifiers. TCRdb analysed the PCR reads with MiXCR anew, one entry per CDR3 protein. Of hundreds of thousands of distinct CDR3 sequences in the sample, under 20% were seen once. This CDR3 has 17 amino acids. The germline V and J ends were trimmed by 3 bases and 1 base, with 18 bases remaining between them. Germline lookup yields CDR1 MNHNS and CDR2 SASEGT. Comment on this clonotype: Antigen specificity is unknown.

Material: PBMCs, mostly from graft donor cells, obtained 360 days after TCRalphabeta/CD19-depleted stem cell transplant. The chain carries TRBV6-1 and TRBJ1-1; no reliable D call. This receptor was obtained from a male patient between 2 and 9 years old who had a stem cell transplant for acute lymphoblastic leukemia, so the T cells may come from the graft donor. CDR3 coding DNA: TGTGCCAGCAGTGAGGCAGGCGGCACCATTTCGAACACTGAAGCTTTCTTT. It codes for CASSEAGGTISNTEAFF.